These 15 T cell receptor beta chains were all obtained from the same sample, sequenced in a study of T cells in Graves' hyperthyroidism and ophthalmopathy. Authors of the study amplified TCR beta CDR3 regions from RNA transcripts. The HTBI set primed first-round TCR CDR3 RT-PCR. TCRdb reprocessed the multiplex PCR reads with MiXCR, giving one entry per CDR3 protein. The data show more than 500,000 distinct CDR3 sequences, roughly 50% seen once. Specimen: peripheral blood or thyroid tissue (not recorded which). Every receptor here comes from an adult woman with Graves' disease, either hyperthyroidism or ophthalmopathy (not recorded which).

This clonotype has a count of ten or more. V usage is TRBV5-1 and J usage is TRBJ2-7, with 7 bases lining up with TRBD2. This CDR3 is 12 amino acids long. The germline V gene encodes CDR1 SGHRS and CDR2 YFSETQ. With V trimmed by 4 bases and J by 7 bases, 5 bases remained unmatched. The CDR3 region is CASSRPGGEQYF. In DNA, the CDR3 is TGCGCCAGCAGCCGCCCGGGGGGTGAGCAGTACTTC. Full variable domain (remainder filled in from reference TRBV5-1 and TRBJ2-7): KAGVTQTPRYLIKTRGQQVTLSCSPISGHRSVSWYQQTPGQGLQFLFEYFSETQRNKGNFPGRFSGRQFSNSRSEMNVSTLELGDSALYLCASSRPGGEQYFGPGTRLTVT.

In this sample, this clonotype turned up many times. This rearrangement joins TRBV7-3 to TRBJ2-5, with D possibly called TRBD1 or TRBD2 (5 bases each). In germline, CDR1 is SGHTA, CDR2 FQGTGA. The CDR3 runs to 14 residues. Between the trimmed V and J ends, which lost 5 bases and 5 bases, there was a span of 15 bases. The chain's CDR3 is CASSPGTTGETQYF. For the CDR3, the DNA is TGTGCCAGCAGCCCCGGGACCACTGGGGAGACCCAGTACTTC. The full variable domain, completed using reference TRBV7-3 and TRBJ2-5, is GAGVSQTPSNKVTEKGKYVELRCDPISGHTALYWYRQSLGQGPEFLIYFQGTGAADDSGLPNDRFFAVRPEGSVSTLKIQRTERGDSAVYLCASSPGTTGETQYFGPGTRLLVL.

This clonotype was observed a handful of times. This sequence joins TRBV27 and TRBJ1-1; 7 positions match TRBD1. From germline, CDR1 is MNHEY and CDR2 SMNVEV (reference sequence). V shed 6 bases and J 4 bases; nucleotides not matched to a gene: 8. The CDR3 spans 14 residues. The CDR3 loop is CASRGARGGTEAFF. In DNA, the CDR3 is TGTGCCAGCAGGGGGGCCAGGGGGGGCACTGAAGCTTTCTTT.

This clonotype was seen a single time. The gene calls are TRBV10-3 and TRBJ1-5; the match to TRBD1 covers 8 bases. The CDR3 has 16 amino acids. Per the germline V gene, CDR1 is ENHRY and CDR2 is SYGVKD. V gave up 3 bases and J gave up 5 bases; unmatched junction bases: 9. DNA for the CDR3: TGTGCCATCAGTGACGTCGGCCAGGGGGCAGATCAGCCCCAGCATTTT. The encoded protein is CAISDVGQGADQPQHF.

This clonotype occurred a few times. The chain joins TRBV5-1 to TRBJ1-1; TRBD1 matches 7 bases. The V gene's germline CDR1 is SGHRS and CDR2 YFSETQ. V trimming: 4 bases; J trimming: 4 bases; junction bases outside the gene matches: 4. CDR3 length: 13 amino acids. Here the CDR3 DNA reads TGCGCCAGCAGCATGACAGGGAGCACTGAAGCTTTCTTT. Its protein product is CASSMTGSTEAFF.

This chain links TRBV20-1 with TRBJ1-5, with 7 positions matching TRBD1. V shed 2 bases, J shed 3 bases, and the junction held 4 bases outside the gene matches. This CDR3 is 14 amino acids long. Germline V gene sequence: CDR1 DFQATT, CDR2 SNEGSKA (reference sequence). In DNA form, the CDR3 reads TGCAGTGCTAGACGGGGGACAGCCAATCAGCCCCAGCATTTT. This gives the protein CSARRGTANQPQHF.

In nucleotides, the CDR3 is TGCAGCGTTGAATATTTTGGGGGGCCTGATACGCAGTATTTT. Protein sequence: CSVEYFGGPDTQYF. The V gene is TRBV29-1, the J gene TRBJ2-3; perhaps D is TRBD1 or TRBD2 (6 bases each). CDR1 and CDR2 from the germline V gene are SQVTM and ANQGSEA. V was cut by 2 bases and J by 6 bases, with 15 bases left in between. This CDR3 is built from 14 residues.

In this sample, this clonotype turned up many times. V is TRBV7-9 and J is TRBJ2-7; 9 bases are shared with TRBD1. Unmatched junction bases numbered 4, after V lost 5 bases and J lost 2 bases. CDR1 and CDR2 from the germline V gene are SEHNR and FQNEAQ (reference sequence). CDR3 length equals 14 residues. CDR3 nucleotides: TGTGCCAGCAGCACAACAGGGGGCCCCTACGAGCAGTACTTC. Translation: CASSTTGGPYEQYF. Filled out from reference TRBV7-9 and TRBJ2-7, the complete variable domain reads DTGVSQNPRHKITKRGQNVTFRCDPISEHNRLYWYRQTLGQGPEFLTYFQNEAQLEKSRLLSDRFSAERPKGSFSTLEIQRTEQGDSAMYLCASSTTGGPYEQYFGPGTRLTVT.

This clonotype was seen a few times. The chain carries TRBV28 and TRBJ2-2; 8 bases are shared with TRBD1. V gave up 6 bases and J gave up 7 bases; unmatched junction bases: 10. This CDR3 spans 15 amino acids. Per germline, CDR1 MDHEN and CDR2 SYDVKM. Here the CDR3 DNA reads TGTGCCAGCAGAACCTCAGGGGGCTTCGTCGGGGAGCTGTTTTTT. Amino acids: CASRTSGGFVGELFF.

A word on this clonotype: The CDR3 carries no conserved terminal phenylalanine or tryptophan, so it likely arises from a read error. Because the CDR3's place on the DNA is in doubt, the DNA is left out and the CDR3 is given as listed by TCRdb. The chain carries TRBV7-9 and TRBJ1-3; the listed D gene, TRBD1, was not tested against the DNA. The CDR3 has 9 residues if both end residues are counted. The germline CDR1 and CDR2 sequences are SEHNR and FQNEAQ (reference sequence). The CDR3: CASRTLRGQ.

The sample holds many counts of this clonotype. This chain joins TRBV15 and TRBJ2-5; no clear D gene. The ends were cut back, 1 base at V and 2 bases at J, with 11 bases in the middle. The CDR3 extends over 15 amino acids. CDR1 is LNHNV, CDR2 YYDKDF, per germline (reference sequence). The CDR3 region is CATSRVGGPQETQYF. The CDR3 nucleotides read TGTGCCACCAGCAGAGTTGGCGGACCTCAAGAGACCCAGTACTTC.

J is TRBJ1-5 and V is TRBV12-3 or TRBV12-4; the D gene is possibly TRBD1 (6 bases). V was trimmed by 7 bases and J by 0 bases, leaving 10 bases between them. The CDR3 spans 14 residues. CDR3 region: CASTTGYSNQPQHF. The CDR3 DNA reads as TGTGCCAGCACGACAGGCTATAGCAATCAGCCCCAGCATTTT.

This clonotype was seen a few times. The junction departs from the called germline gene at one end, perhaps through a read error. This chain connects TRBV20-1 to TRBJ1-2; no reliable D call. CDR3 size: 11 residues. Per germline, CDR1 DFQATT and CDR2 SNEGSKA (reference sequence). The DNA of the CDR3 is TGCAGTGCTGGAGAGGAAGCTGGAAACACCTTC. Translated: CSAGEEAGNTF.

The rearrangement links TRBV2 to TRBJ2-5; a weak D match, TRBD2 (6 bases). Germline CDR1 is SNHLY and CDR2 is FYNNEI. The V end was cut by 7 bases, the J end by 4 bases, with 19 bases between. The CDR3 is 15 amino acids. This CDR3 is CASNRDSNRAETQYF. CDR3 in DNA: TGTGCCAGCAACCGGGACTCCAATCGCGCAGAGACCCAGTACTTC.

This clonotype has a count of ten or more. The rearrangement joins TRBV7-2 to TRBJ2-2; D unresolved. The V end was cut by 3 bases, the J end by 4 bases, with 0 bases between. CDR1 is SGHTA, CDR2 FQGNSA, per germline. There are 11 residues in the CDR3. CDR3 nucleotide sequence: TGTGCCAGCAGCTTCACCGGGGAGCTGTTTTTT. It is translated as CASSFTGELFF.